Each of the 12 T cell receptor beta chains below was sequenced from the same sample in a study of OX40 agonist ivuxolimab in advanced cancers. Clones were read by immunoSEQ multiplex PCR, and TCRdb kept only the in-frame ones, dropping some. The sample yields tens of thousands of clones, around nine tenths seen once. The sequencing used CD4+ or CD8+ T cells sorted from blood, collected in a trial of the OX40 agonist ivuxolimab. These receptors were taken from an adult with an advanced solid tumor such as melanoma, head and neck, liver or kidney cancer.

The chain employs TRBV7-3 and TRBJ2-2; D gene uncertain. CDR3 length: 13 amino acids. V gave up 5 bases and J gave up 8 bases, with 12 bases separating them. Germline V lookup: CDR1 SGHTA, CDR2 FQGTGA. DNA for the CDR3: TGTGCCAGCAGCCCACGACTGGATGGGGAGCTGTTTTTT. It specifies CASSPRLDGELFF. Full variable domain (remainder filled in from reference TRBV7-3 and TRBJ2-2): GAGVSQTPSNKVTEKGKYVELRCDPISGHTALYWYRQSLGQGPEFLIYFQGTGAADDSGLPNDRFFAVRPEGSVSTLKIQRTERGDSAVYLCASSPRLDGELFFGEGSRLTVL.

The chain recombines TRBV7-2 with TRBJ1-1, with no clear D. Germline V gives CDR1 SGHTA, CDR2 FQGNSA. The CDR3 length is 15 residues. Trimming removed 6 bases from V and 1 base from J, with 15 bases in between. The CDR3 loop is CASREDRHSNTEAFF. CDR3 nucleotides: TGTGCCAGCAGGGAGGATAGACATTCGAACACTGAAGCTTTCTTT.

This clone came up a few times. The V call is TRBV30, the J call TRBJ1-6; D perhaps matches TRBD1 (5 bases). The ends were cut back, 3 bases at V and 12 bases at J, with 21 bases in the middle. This CDR3 has 15 residues. CDR1 and CDR2 (germline): GTSNPN, SVGIG (reference sequence). CDR3 region: CAWRKVQIGDGPLHF. The CDR3 nucleotides are TGTGCCTGGAGGAAGGTACAGATCGGGGACGGACCCCTCCACTTT.

In this sample, this clone turned up a few times. The chain has TRBV19 and TRBJ1-5, with D uncertain. The CDR3 length is 13 residues. Germline CDR1 LNHDA, CDR2 SQIVND (reference sequence). The V end lost 3 bases, the J end lost 9 bases, and 12 bases lay between the germline ends. DNA of the CDR3: TGTGCCAGTAGTATCGGTGGTTTAAGGCCCCAGCATTTT. Protein product: CASSIGGLRPQHF.

The chain employs TRBV28 and TRBJ2-7; D is possibly TRBD2 (5 bases). The germline V and J ends were trimmed by 7 bases and 7 bases, with 11 bases remaining between them. There are 11 residues in the CDR3. Germline loops: CDR1 MDHEN, CDR2 SYDVKM. CDR3 DNA sequence: TGTGCCAGCACCTCCCCGGGGGAGCAGTACTTC. Translation: CASTSPGEQYF.

This clone occurred once. The chain combines TRBV25-1 with TRBJ1-3, with D possibly matching TRBD1 (5 bases). Trimming took off 4 bases at V and 2 bases at J, with 9 bases between the two ends. The germline gives CDR1 MGHDK, CDR2 SYGVNS. This CDR3 spans 14 amino acids. This chain's CDR3 is CASSVPGPGNTIYF. The CDR3 DNA follows: TGTGCCAGCAGTGTTCCAGGGCCTGGAAACACCATATATTTT. The full variable domain, with the rest looked up from reference TRBV25-1 and TRBJ1-3, is EADIYQTPRYLVIGTGKKITLECSQTMGHDKMYWYQQDPGMELHLIHYSYGVNSTEKGDLSSESTVSRIRTEHFPLTLESARPSHTSQYLCASSVPGPGNTIYFGEGSWLTVV.

J is TRBJ2-7 and V is TRBV27; maybe TRBD2 (6 bases). CDR1 MNHEY and CDR2 SMNVEV come from the germline V gene (reference sequence). The length of the CDR3 is 16 residues. The V end was cut by 5 bases, the J end by 6 bases, with 23 bases between. This CDR3 is CASSARTRREFSEQYF. The CDR3 DNA is TGTGCCAGCAGTGCCAGGACGCGGAGGGAATTTTCCGAGCAGTACTTC.

The chain employs TRBV11-3 and TRBJ1-1; D unresolved. The length of the CDR3 is 13 residues. Germline V gene lookup returns CDR1 SGHNT and CDR2 YENEEA. The ends were cut back, 0 bases at V and 4 bases at J, with 6 bases in the middle. The CDR3 sequence is CASSLEPGTEAFF. The CDR3 region has the DNA TGTGCCAGCAGCTTAGAGCCGGGCACTGAAGCTTTCTTT.

This chain links TRBV30 with TRBJ2-1, with TRBD2 matching over 14 bases. The CDR3 has 18 amino acids. The germline CDR1 and CDR2 sequences are GTSNPN and SVGIG (reference sequence). The trim removed 7 bases at V and 3 bases at J, leaving 14 bases unmatched. The CDR3 loop reads CASIPGLAGVPHYNEQFF. The CDR3 DNA reads as TGTGCCTCGATCCCGGGACTAGCGGGGGTACCCCACTACAATGAGCAGTTCTTC.

A single count supports this clone. The V call is TRBV2, the J call TRBJ2-1; the match to TRBD2 covers 8 bases. V was clipped by 6 bases and J by 0 bases; unmatched bases: 4. This CDR3 has 15 residues. Germline V gene sequence: CDR1 SNHLY, CDR2 FYNNEI. The CDR3 coding sequence is TGTGCCAGCAGGTTCACTAGCGGCTCCTACAATGAGCAGTTCTTC. It yields the protein CASRFTSGSYNEQFF.

The V and J genes are TRBV29-1 and TRBJ1-5; no clear D gene. The CDR3 runs to 12 residues. V was trimmed by 0 bases and J by 6 bases, leaving 6 bases between them. Per germline, CDR1 SQVTM and CDR2 ANQGSEA. The CDR3 nucleotides are TGCAGCGTTGAAGATGAAGGTCAGCCCCAGCATTTT. It is translated as CSVEDEGQPQHF.

CDR3 amino acids: CASSQGLGRLNYGYTF. The CDR3 DNA is TGCGCCAGCAGCCAAGGTTTGGGCCGTTTAAACTATGGCTACACCTTC. The V call is TRBV4-3, the J call TRBJ1-2; D call uncertain. This CDR3 has 16 residues. CDR1 is LGHNA and CDR2 is YSLEER in the germline V gene. V lost 1 base to trimming and J lost 2 bases, with 14 bases between them.